The rows below give T cell receptor beta chains drawn from one sample of a study of B cell selection in AIRE deficiency. TCRdb's table, derived via immunoSEQ multiplex PCR, lists solely in-frame clones and lacks some. Here the sample spans roughly 25,000 clones, around 95% being singletons. Sequences were obtained from CD4+CD127+ conventional T cells sorted from PBMCs. Every receptor here comes from a human donor in good health. Each CDR3 is given with its conserved first and last residue. A D gene is named only where the DNA matches it firmly. A row's size may be missing; if present it is once, few, many or a size class.

TRBJ1-5	.	TRBV28	TRBD1	CASSRRTGGNQPQHF	TGTGCCAGCAGTCGAAGGACAGGGGGTAATCAGCCCCAGCATTTT
TRBJ1-2	once	TRBV2	.	CASSANTGAPF	TGTGCCAGCAGTGCAAATACAGGTGCCCCCTTC
TRBJ2-7	.	TRBV5-1	.	CASSLAGTNHYEQYF	TGCGCCAGCAGCTTGGCCGGGACAAACCACTACGAGCAGTACTTC
TRBJ2-7	.	TRBV15	.	CATSRGDRTYEQYF	TGTGCCACCAGCAGAGGGGATCGCACCTACGAGCAGTACTTC
TRBJ2-5	.	TRBV18	.	CASSLEHNPQETQYF	TGTGCCAGCTCACTTGAACATAACCCCCAAGAGACCCAGTACTTC
TRBJ1-1	.	TRBV13	.	CASRETAVNTEAFF	TGTGCCAGCAGAGAGACGGCAGTAAACACTGAAGCTTTCTTT
TRBJ2-1	.	TRBV6-1	.	CASSGASVEQFF	TGTGCCAGCAGTGGGGCGTCAGTCGAGCAGTTCTTC
TRBJ1-5	.	TRBV15	TRBD1	CATSRQGFPDRGNQPQHF	TGTGCCACCAGCAGACAGGGGTTTCCGGACAGGGGAAATCAGCCCCAGCATTTT
TRBJ1-2	.	TRBV18	.	CASSLFPGQGYAGYTF	TGTGCCAGCTCACTTTTCCCGGGGCAGGGTTACGCTGGCTACACCTTC
TRBJ2-7	.	TRBV29-1	.	CSVESDSYEQYF	TGCAGCGTTGAATCGGACTCCTACGAGCAGTACTTC
TRBJ1-2	.	TRBV5-4	TRBD1	CASSQGQGYGYTF	TGTGCCAGCAGCCAAGGACAGGGCTATGGCTACACCTTC
TRBJ1-1	.	TRBV2	.	CASRGAQGAFF	TGTGCCAGCAGGGGGGCCCAGGGAGCTTTCTTT
TRBJ2-3	.	TRBV9	.	CASSSGRDTQYF	TGTGCCAGCAGCTCCGGGCGAGATACGCAGTATTTT
TRBJ2-1	.	TRBV5-4	.	CASRGGLINEQFF	TGTGCCAGCAGAGGGGGACTAATAAATGAGCAGTTCTTC
TRBJ1-4	once	TRBV2	.	CASDANEKLFF	TGTGCCAGCGACGCTAATGAAAAACTGTTTTTT
TRBJ2-3	.	TRBV4-2	.	CASSQGWDPRTDTQYF	TGTGCCAGCAGCCAAGGGTGGGACCCCCGCACAGATACGCAGTATTTT
TRBJ1-2	.	TRBV29-1	.	CSVEDTGHVNYGYTF	TGCAGCGTTGAAGACACAGGGCACGTTAACTATGGCTACACCTTC
TRBJ2-4	.	TRBV4-1	.	CASSQAPTGLDIQYF	TGCGCCAGCAGCCAAGCCCCGACAGGCCTGGACATTCAGTACTTC
TRBJ1-1	.	TRBV6-1	.	CASSERWAIAFF	TGTGCCAGCAGTGAAAGGTGGGCGATAGCTTTCTTT
TRBJ2-1	.	TRBV7-9	.	CASSLEGVSYNEQFF	TGTGCCAGCAGCTTAGAGGGTGTGTCCTACAATGAGCAGTTCTTC
TRBJ1-1	.	TRBV11-2	.	CASSLDRETEAFF	TGTGCCAGCAGCTTAGATCGAGAAACTGAAGCTTTCTTT
TRBJ2-1	.	TRBV11-2	TRBD2	CASSSIAGGYNEQFF	TGTGCCAGCAGCTCTATAGCGGGGGGGTACAATGAGCAGTTCTTC
TRBJ1-1	.	TRBV6-6	.	CASGENTEAFF	TGTGCCAGCGGGGAGAACACTGAAGCTTTCTTT
TRBJ2-2	.	TRBV19	.	CASRQGFGELFF	TGTGCCAGTAGACAGGGTTTCGGGGAGCTGTTTTTT
TRBJ2-3	.	TRBV5-4	.	CASSPSGGRVTDTQYF	TGTGCCAGCAGCCCTTCCGGGGGGCGGGTCACAGATACGCAGTATTTT
TRBJ1-5	.	TRBV19	.	CASSMVGADPEGQPQHF	TGTGCCAGTAGTATGGTTGGTGCAGACCCCGAAGGGCAGCCCCAGCATTTT
TRBJ1-3	.	TRBV6-6	.	CASSRGPGNTIYF	TGTGCCAGCAGTCGGGGCCCTGGAAACACCATATATTTT
TRBJ1-2	.	TRBV30	TRBD1	CAWSAGQGSPGYYGYTF	TGTGCCTGGAGTGCGGGACAGGGATCCCCCGGCTACTATGGCTACACCTTC
TRBJ2-2	once	TRBV29-1	TRBD2	CSVEDRKREGSGELFF	TGCAGCGTTGAAGATCGTAAGCGGGAGGGCTCCGGGGAGCTGTTTTTT
TRBJ2-2	.	TRBV15	TRBD2	CATSRDPRVAGGTGELFF	TGTGCCACCAGCAGAGACCCCAGAGTAGCGGGGGGTACCGGGGAGCTGTTTTTT
TRBJ2-3	.	TRBV7-6	.	CASSLAPPDTQYF	TGTGCCAGCAGCTTAGCCCCCCCGGATACGCAGTATTTT
TRBJ2-2	.	TRBV5-1	TRBD1	CASSLLQGQGQNTGELFF	TGCGCCAGCAGCTTGCTCCAAGGACAGGGCCAGAACACCGGGGAGCTGTTTTTT
TRBJ2-5	.	TRBV7-2	TRBD2	CASSSRTSVGATQYF	TGTGCCAGCAGCTCAAGGACTAGCGTGGGGGCGACCCAGTACTTC
TRBJ1-2	.	TRBV10-1	.	CASQKIQGTYGYTF	TGCGCCAGCCAAAAGATACAGGGCACCTATGGCTACACCTTC
TRBJ1-1	.	TRBV29-1	TRBD1	CSASTGGRTEAFF	TGCAGCGCTTCGACAGGGGGCAGGACTGAAGCTTTCTTT
TRBJ2-3	.	TRBV11-2	.	CASSLAWGHPGENTDTQYF	TGTGCCAGCAGCTTAGCTTGGGGGCATCCGGGAGAAAACACAGATACGCAGTATTTT
TRBJ2-5	.	TRBV6-5	.	CASSYAGRQETQYF	TGTGCCAGCAGTTACGCGGGCAGACAAGAGACCCAGTACTTC
TRBJ2-5	.	TRBV7-9	TRBD2	CASSHRWGGGEDQETQYF	TGTGCCAGCAGCCACCGATGGGGGGGAGGGGAGGACCAAGAGACCCAGTACTTC
TRBJ1-1	.	TRBV5-1	.	CASSLVGVTEAFF	TGCGCCAGCAGCTTGGTTGGGGTCACTGAAGCTTTCTTT
TRBJ2-7	.	TRBV6-5	TRBD1	CASSDGQGSYEQYF	TGTGCCAGCAGTGACGGACAGGGCTCCTACGAGCAGTACTTC
TRBJ1-2	.	TRBV6-5	TRBD1	CASSYGTGGGYGYTF	TGTGCCAGCAGTTACGGGACAGGGGGCGGCTATGGCTACACCTTC
TRBJ2-7	.	TRBV7-3	TRBD1	CASSLGTGDIYEQYF	TGTGCCAGCAGCTTAGGGACAGGGGATATTTACGAGCAGTACTTC
TRBJ1-2	.	TRBV12-5	.	CASWRGLRYGYTF	TGTGCTAGTTGGAGGGGACTGCGATATGGCTACACCTTC
TRBJ1-1	.	TRBV11-3	.	CASSLDEGLAFF	TGTGCCAGCAGCTTAGACGAGGGTCTAGCTTTCTTT
TRBJ1-5	.	TRBV28	TRBD1	CASSSVSGQGHQPQHF	TGTGCCAGCAGTTCAGTGTCAGGACAGGGACATCAGCCCCAGCATTTT
TRBJ1-1	.	TRBV18	.	CASSTANGVEAFF	TGTGCCAGCTCCACGGCTAATGGTGTAGAAGCTTTCTTT
TRBJ2-4	.	TRBV4-1	.	CASSQGAETQNIQYF	TGCGCCAGCAGCCAGGGGGCTGAGACCCAAAACATTCAGTACTTC
TRBJ1-2	.	TRBV5-6	TRBD1	CASSADRAVSYGYTF	TGTGCCAGCAGCGCGGACAGGGCGGTTTCCTATGGCTACACCTTC
TRBJ2-6	.	TRBV30	.	CAWSGGGSGANVLTF	TGTGCCTGGAGCGGAGGGGGGTCTGGGGCCAACGTCCTGACTTTC
TRBJ2-5	.	TRBV7-9	TRBD1	CASSLTGVLSAQYF	TGTGCCAGCAGCTTGACAGGGGTTTTGTCCGCCCAGTACTTC
TRBJ2-7	.	TRBV6-1	.	CASKEQGGKYEQYF	TGTGCCAGCAAGGAACAGGGGGGGAAATACGAGCAGTACTTC
TRBJ1-2	.	TRBV7-6	.	CASSFDRGGGYTF	TGTGCCAGCAGCTTCGACCGAGGAGGTGGCTACACCTTC
TRBJ1-3	.	TRBV2	TRBD1	CASVRDRLSGNTIYF	TGTGCCAGCGTTCGGGACAGACTCTCTGGAAACACCATATATTTT